This TCR beta chain was sequenced in a study of CD8 T cells in ankylosing spondylitis (dated by TCRdb to 2017 to 2019). About the study as a whole: T cell receptor beta repertoires were profiled in healthy donors and ankylosing spondylitis patients so that disease-linked TCR variants could be found. Peripheral blood was sampled, and synovial fluid was also collected from ankylosing spondylitis patients. In total, the full study cohort was made up of about 99 healthy donors and some 26 ankylosing spondylitis patients. General study outcomes and caveats: Blood from ankylosing spondylitis patients appeared to be characterized by a TCR beta motif made up of eight highly homologous amino acid variants. Some TCR beta motif variants had previously been reported in synovial fluid and blood of reactive arthritis patients, which suggested common disease-initiation mechanisms. The disease-linked clones were reported to be significantly enriched in matched synovial fluid samples from ankylosing spondylitis patients. A CD8+ phenotype was shown by the disease-linked clones, which were found at relatively low frequencies in peripheral blood.

Trimming takes 5 bases from V and 5 bases from J, and the germline ends sit 15 bases apart. The CDR3 goes from the cysteine to the phenylalanine over 15 residues. Kept here is only the CDR3 DNA, which spans 45 bases and is read in frame from base 1. These reads were obtained on an Illumina HiSeq 2500. Quantitative 5'-RACE with molecular barcodes was the method used to prepare the TCR beta libraries. Regarding the original processing steps: Disease-linked TCR variants were identified with a new computational method built on a probabilistic model of VDJ rearrangement. TCRdb itself trimmed the public reads at Q25 with fastp, ran MiXCR and retained productive beta chains. Every entry covers one CDR3 protein and lists the most common genes and DNA from its rows. The V and J calls here are based on TCRdb, not the publication. This sample lists approximately 350,000 distinct CDR3 sequences; roughly 22% were detected once. The leading ten clones occupy over 10% of the sample.

Turning to this clonotype: Its antigen specificity is not known. Base quality data are lacking; no much larger clone is found one base away.

This chain joins TRBV12-3 or TRBV12-4 to TRBJ2-2; matching of 5 bases hints at TRBD1 as the D gene. This TCR came from a male donor with ankylosing spondylitis or in good health (not recorded which). Material for sequencing was blood, either unsorted or a sorted T cell fraction (not recorded which). CDR3 sequence: CASSQRSQGTGELFF. The nucleotide sequence is given as TGTGCCAGCAGTCAACGCTCCCAGGGTACCGGGGAGCTGTTTTTT.